This T cell receptor (beta chain) was observed in a study of early T cells in non-severe SARS-CoV-2 infection. Study at large: Unpaired chains resulted from sequencing bulk RNA of unsorted whole blood. Study-wide findings and caveats: The study's VDJdb matching favored anti-spike CD8 responses and missed private and CD4 specificities.

About this clonotype: Its antigen is as yet unknown.

TCRdb used MiXCR to reprocess the 5' RACE reads, holding one entry per CDR3 protein. The sample yields about 20,000 distinct CDR3 sequences, 4% seen once. The TCR sequence derives from an adult who was a healthcare worker with PCR-confirmed SARS-CoV-2 infection or an uninfected control (not recorded which). Sequencing was carried out using whole blood.

CDR3 sequence: CASSLDGTSGGNLNEQFF. For the CDR3, the DNA is TGTGCCAGCAGCTTGGACGGGACTAGCGGGGGGAATTTGAATGAGCAGTTCTTC. The rearrangement uses TRBV7-6 and TRBJ2-1, with 15 bases matching TRBD2. The J segment lost 7 bases and the V segment lost 3 bases, leaving 10 bases of the junction unmatched. This CDR3 region has 18 residues. In germline, CDR1 is SGHVS, CDR2 FNYEAQ.